This T cell receptor (beta chain) appears in the sequencing data of a study of blood T cell repertoires in COVID-19. Using immunoSEQ multiplex PCR, the repertoire was profiled, and TCRdb retains in-frame clones only, with some absent. Of some 70,000 clones in the sample, 65% to 85% were seen once. This clone is labeled medium-sized (0.01 to 0.1%). This CDR3 has 14 amino acids. Trimming removed 0 bases from V and 2 bases from J, with 7 bases in between. Germline values: CDR1 KGHSH, CDR2 LQKENI. The sequenced sample was peripheral blood. V is TRBV18 and J is TRBJ2-5, with no clear D. The TCR comes from a man in his fifties or sixties with COVID-19, enrolled during active disease. This chain's CDR3 is CASSPPPKQETQYF. The CDR3 DNA sequence: TGTGCCAGCTCACCACCCCCCAAACAAGAGACCCAGTACTTC.